These 2 T cell receptor beta chains came from one sample sequenced in a study of T cells after yellow fever vaccination. TCRdb passed the 5' RACE reads through MiXCR, listing each CDR3 protein once. The table lists some 54,000 distinct CDR3 sequences, about 6.6% of them singletons. The sample consisted of CD8+ T cells not binding an NS4B(214-222) dextramer, sorted from PBMCs, taken around 45 days after the first yellow fever vaccination. Source of these receptors: a young man who received the YFV17D yellow fever vaccine.

Only a few counts were recorded for this clonotype. V and J are TRBV7-2 and TRBJ2-1; TRBD2 agrees at 13 bases. The trim removed 5 bases at V and 8 bases at J, leaving 6 bases unmatched. Germline V gene data show CDR1 as SGHTA and CDR2 as FQGNSA. The CDR3 consists of 15 residues. CDR3 region: CASSAGTSGVYEQFF. The CDR3, as DNA: TGTGCCAGCAGCGCGGGGACTAGCGGGGTCTATGAGCAGTTCTTC.

This clonotype has at least ten counts. V is TRBV20-1 and J is TRBJ1-4; TRBD1 matches at 7 bases. Germline values: CDR1 DFQATT, CDR2 SNEGSKA (reference sequence). The CDR3 spans 15 residues. With V trimmed by 2 bases and J by 0 bases, 3 bases remained unmatched. The CDR3 DNA follows: TGCAGTGCTAGACGACAGGGAGCAACTAATGAAAAACTGTTTTTT. Translation: CSARRQGATNEKLFF.